The 6 T cell receptor beta chains given below trace back to one sample, sequenced in a study of human T cells and chemical hapten exposure. Time point specified: patch test 1, 2 weeks after DPC sensitization. Specified treatment: therapeutic diphenylcyclopropenone sensitization with weekly scalp DPC. Unseparated into fractions, whole blood served as the source from which total RNA was extracted. TCRdb used MiXCR to reprocess the RACE reads, holding one entry per CDR3 protein. Of 40,000 to 65,000 distinct CDR3 sequences listed, 9.5% to 12% are singletons. The sequencing here drew on whole blood, taken in connection with sensitization to the hapten diphenylcyclopropenone (DPC). These TCRs come from a woman aged 35 to 49 with alopecia areata. Some clones in this sample may be carry-over from other donors' samples.

This chain links TRBV3-1 with TRBJ1-4; 8 nucleotides agree with TRBD1. Germline V gene data show CDR1 as LGHDT and CDR2 as YNNKEL (reference sequence). The CDR3 covers 16 residues. The V gene end was trimmed by 4 bases and the J gene end by 7 bases; junction bases not matched to a gene: 11. The CDR3 here is CASSPWDRWGGEKLFF. CDR3 sequence (DNA): TGTGCCAGCAGCCCCTGGGACAGGTGGGGGGGTGAAAAACTGTTTTTT.

This clonotype was detected only a few times. This chain connects TRBV27 to TRBJ2-1; 8 bases fit TRBD2. CDR3 size: 14 residues. V shed 6 bases, J shed 4 bases, and the junction held 5 bases outside the gene matches. The germline gives CDR1 MNHEY, CDR2 SMNVEV (reference sequence). CDR3 nucleotide sequence: TGTGCCAGCAGGGGACTAGTCGGGTACAATGAGCAGTTCTTC. Protein product: CASRGLVGYNEQFF.

The rearrangement links TRBV19 to TRBJ2-6, with a tentative D call TRBD2 (5 bases). The germline V and J ends were trimmed by 7 bases and 4 bases, with 11 bases remaining between them. CDR1 is LNHDA, CDR2 SQIVND, per germline (reference sequence). The CDR3 loop spans 14 amino acids. The CDR3: CASNPGIGANVLTF. The CDR3 region has the DNA TGTGCCAGTAACCCGGGGATCGGGGCCAACGTCCTGACTTTC.

The genes are TRBV20-1 and TRBJ1-2, with D tentatively TRBD1 (6 bases). Germline V gene sequence: CDR1 DFQATT, CDR2 SNEGSKA (reference sequence). The V and J ends lost 0 bases and 7 bases respectively, with 12 bases between them. The CDR3 spans 13 residues. The CDR3 sequence is CSARDQQGFGYTF. CDR3 coding DNA: TGCAGTGCTAGAGACCAACAGGGATTTGGCTACACCTTC.

The chain joins TRBV29-1 to TRBJ2-4; D possibly corresponds to TRBD2 (5 bases). The CDR3 is 12 residues long. V lost 0 bases and J lost 8, with 8 bases in between. The germline V gene has CDR1 SQVTM and CDR2 ANQGSEA. The CDR3: CSVEEGSDIQYF. CDR3 sequence (DNA): TGCAGCGTTGAAGAAGGGAGCGACATTCAGTACTTC.

The chain has TRBV6-4 and TRBJ1-6; TRBD1 agrees at 7 bases. This CDR3 spans 14 amino acids. The trim removed 5 bases at V and 8 bases at J, leaving 6 bases unmatched. Germline V gives CDR1 MRHNA, CDR2 SNTAGT. CDR3 in amino acids: CASSPGTEDSPLHF. The DNA of the CDR3 is TGTGCCAGCAGTCCAGGGACAGAGGATTCACCCCTCCACTTT.